Listed here are 21 T cell receptor beta chains from one sample, sequenced in a study of memory CD4+ T cells and cytomegalovirus serostatus. The sort gate was single viable CD3+CD4+CD8-CD45RO+ cells for memory CD4+ T cells. Method: immunoSEQ multiplex PCR; TCRdb's copy keeps in-frame clones and lacks some. The table records tens of thousands of clones, roughly 83% of them present only once. Material for sequencing was memory CD4+ T cells from blood. Receptor source: an adult in good health and CMV-seronegative.

The rearrangement joins TRBV30 to TRBJ2-7; D is perhaps TRBD1 or TRBD2 (5 bases each). Trimming took 5 bases from V and 5 from J, leaving 16 bases between them. This CDR3 spans 13 amino acids. The germline gives CDR1 GTSNPN, CDR2 SVGIG (reference sequence). CDR3 sequence reads: CAWGTEHYHEQYF. The CDR3 nucleotides are TGTGCCTGGGGGACGGAGCACTACCACGAGCAGTACTTC.

The chain joins TRBV5-1 to TRBJ2-4; D is possibly TRBD2 (5 bases). The CDR3 loop spans 14 amino acids. Trimming cost V 0 bases and J 2 bases, with 6 bases left between them. Germline lookup yields CDR1 SGHRS and CDR2 YFSETQ. The CDR3 is CASSLGGSKNIQYF. The DNA of the CDR3 is TGCGCCAGCAGCTTGGGAGGGTCCAAAAACATTCAGTACTTC.

This rearrangement joins TRBV6-5 to TRBJ2-1, with D tentatively TRBD2 (5 bases). The germline V gene encodes CDR1 MNHEY and CDR2 SVGAGI. There are 16 residues in the CDR3. V was clipped by 4 bases and J by 3 bases, with 16 bases between them. CDR3 bases: TGTGCCAGCAGTTCCCGTGGGCAGCGGAGCTACAATGAGCAGTTCTTC. Translated: CASSSRGQRSYNEQFF.

This rearrangement joins TRBV6-5 to TRBJ2-7; 9 positions agree with TRBD2. Germline CDR1 and CDR2: MNHEY and SVGAGI. The J segment lost 4 bases and the V segment lost 11 bases, leaving 0 bases of the junction unmatched. This CDR3 is built from 10 residues. The CDR3 here is CAAGGYEQYF. The CDR3 nucleotides are TGTGCCGCGGGGGGGTACGAGCAGTACTTC.

The CDR3 region has the DNA TGTGCCAGTAGTATTGGGGATTGGGAGACCCAGTACTTC. Residues: CASSIGDWETQYF. The gene calls are TRBV19 and TRBJ2-5; D gene ambiguous. This CDR3 has 13 amino acids. In germline, CDR1 is LNHDA, CDR2 SQIVND (reference sequence). Deletions cut 3 bases from V and 5 bases from J, with 10 bases between.

The chain is built from TRBV7-9 and TRBJ1-1; D uncertain. Trimming left V 2 bases short and J 4 bases short, with 8 bases between. CDR3 length: 13 residues. Germline V gene data show CDR1 as SEHNR and CDR2 as FQNEAQ (reference sequence). CDR3 in amino acids: CASSLSRTTEAFF. The CDR3 DNA sequence: TGTGCCAGCAGCTTATCCCGTACCACTGAAGCTTTCTTT.

This clone was seen only once. V gene TRBV7-2 combines with J gene TRBJ2-5; 14 positions agree with TRBD2. Germline CDR1 and CDR2: SGHTA and FQGNSA. CDR3 size: 16 residues. Trimming removed 5 bases from V and 2 bases from J; junction bases left unmatched: 4. CDR3 in DNA: TGTGCCAGCAGCCTCAGGACTAGCGGGGGGCAAGAGACCCAGTACTTC. This encodes CASSLRTSGGQETQYF.

This clone was picked up a small number of times. This chain uses TRBV2 with TRBJ1-5, with 10 positions matching TRBD1. CDR3 length equals 14 residues. Trimming cost V 6 bases and J 6 bases; bases outside gene matches: 5. CDR1 and CDR2 (germline): SNHLY, FYNNEI. DNA of the CDR3: TGTGCCAGCAGGCGACAGGGGGCCCTTCAGCCCCAGCATTTT. It codes for CASRRQGALQPQHF.

The rearrangement joins TRBV29-1 to TRBJ2-3; TRBD1 might be the D (6 bases). V lost 4 bases to trimming and J lost 0 bases, with 17 bases between them. The CDR3 totals 16 residues. Germline assignment: CDR1 SQVTM and CDR2 ANQGSEA. The CDR3 here is CSVGGSLRGSTDTQYF. The CDR3 region has the DNA TGCAGCGTTGGAGGATCCCTGAGGGGGAGCACAGATACGCAGTATTTT.

The rearrangement uses TRBV5-6 and TRBJ2-3; 8 positions match TRBD2. This CDR3 has 16 residues. V dropped 0 bases and J dropped 2; count of bases not matched to a gene: 5. Germline CDR1 SGHDT, CDR2 YYEEEE. CDR3 nucleotide sequence: TGTGCCAGCAGCTTGGCGGGGGGGCCATCCACAGATACGCAGTATTTT. The encoded protein is CASSLAGGPSTDTQYF.

This clone was found a few times. This chain uses TRBV6-1 with TRBJ1-5; D remains unclear. Germline CDR1 reads MNHNS; CDR2 reads SASEGT. Trimming shortened V by 2 bases and J by 9 bases, and 17 bases separated the two germline ends. The CDR3 loop spans 15 amino acids. CDR3 region: CASSELVLLTGPQHF. In DNA form, the CDR3 reads TGTGCCAGCAGTGAACTTGTCCTACTAACGGGGCCCCAGCATTTT.

In DNA, the CDR3 is TGTGCCAGCAGTTTATCCTGGACTAGCGGGAGGGTCTACGAGCAGTACTTC. Protein: CASSLSWTSGRVYEQYF. This chain joins TRBV27 and TRBJ2-7; 15 bases fit TRBD2. The germline gives CDR1 MNHEY, CDR2 SMNVEV (reference sequence). With 0 bases clipped from V and 3 bases from J, the junction kept 3 bases outside the gene matches. CDR3 length equals 17 residues.

The chain joins TRBV4-1 to TRBJ1-2; 8 bases are shared with TRBD1. CDR1 is MGHRA, CDR2 YSYEKL, per germline. V shed 4 bases and J 7 bases; nucleotides not matched to a gene: 8. CDR3 size: 14 residues. The CDR3 loop reads CASSLPVDRAGYTF. CDR3 nucleotides: TGCGCCAGCAGCCTCCCCGTGGACAGGGCTGGCTACACCTTC.

This clone showed up just once. This sequence joins TRBV4-3 and TRBJ2-7; TRBD2 aligns across 10 bases. The CDR3 totals 17 residues. Germline V gene data show CDR1 as LGHNA and CDR2 as YSLEER. V was clipped by 1 base and J by 5 bases; unmatched bases: 11. DNA of the CDR3: TGCGCCAGCAGCCAAGTTTTGGCTAGCGGGAGACTCGACGAGCAGTACTTC. Amino acid sequence: CASSQVLASGRLDEQYF.

The chain joins TRBV12-5 to TRBJ2-3; maybe TRBD2 (5 bases). V dropped 0 bases and J dropped 2 bases, with 9 bases sitting between them. The CDR3 consists of 15 residues. The germline V gene has CDR1 LGHNT and CDR2 FRNRAP. The chain's CDR3 is CASGLVLGFTDTQYF. The CDR3 region has the DNA TGTGCTAGTGGTTTGGTACTAGGCTTCACAGATACGCAGTATTTT.

V and J are TRBV7-2 and TRBJ1-1; D might be TRBD1 (6 bases). Germline lookup yields CDR1 SGHTA and CDR2 FQGNSA. The CDR3 runs 15 residues. Deletions cut 5 bases from V and 4 bases from J, with 17 bases between. The CDR3 nucleotides read TGTGCCAGCAGCCCTCTCGGGGGCGCGATCACTGAAGCTTTCTTT. Its translation: CASSPLGGAITEAFF.

The table lists this clone with a few counts. The chain has TRBV5-4 and TRBJ1-2; perhaps TRBD1 as D (5 bases). Trimming left V 6 bases short and J 6 bases short, with 18 bases between. CDR3 length equals 14 residues. Germline V CDR1 and CDR2: SGHNT, YYREEE (reference sequence). The CDR3 reads CASKNVLGQNGYTF. The CDR3 DNA follows: TGTGCCAGCAAGAACGTATTGGGGCAAAATGGCTACACCTTC.

The count of this clone is one. The chain employs TRBV12-5 and TRBJ1-1; D unclear. Trimming left V 3 bases short and J 0 bases short, with 5 bases between. This CDR3 is 13 amino acids long. CDR1 is LGHNT, CDR2 FRNRAP, per germline. The CDR3 coding sequence is TGTGCTAGTGGTTTAAAGATGAACACTGAAGCTTTCTTT. This gives the protein CASGLKMNTEAFF. The full variable domain, its missing parts supplied by reference TRBV12-5 and TRBJ1-1, is DARVTQTPRHKVTEMGQEVTMRCQPILGHNTVFWYRQTMMQGLELLAYFRNRAPLDDSGMPKDRFSAEMPDATLATLKIQPSEPRDSAVYFCASGLKMNTEAFFGQGTRLTVV.

This chain connects TRBV21-1 to TRBJ2-7; the tabulated D call, TRBD1, remains unverified against the DNA. TRBV21-1 is a recognized pseudogene. The CDR3 sequence is 15 residues long. CDR3 loop: CASSKAGQTSYEQYF. Here the CDR3 DNA reads TGTGCCAGCAGCAAAGCGGGACAGACCTCCTACGAGCAGTACTTC.

This clone was observed a handful of times. V is TRBV25-1 and J is TRBJ1-2; D may be TRBD1 (6 bases). Germline values: CDR1 MGHDK, CDR2 SYGVNS. The CDR3 is 14 amino acids. Trimming took off 6 bases at V and 2 bases at J, with 13 bases between the two ends. In DNA form, the CDR3 reads TGTGCCAGCAGCGAAGGGGGACGGAACTATGGCTACACCTTC. It translates to CASSEGGRNYGYTF.

This chain links TRBV29-1 with TRBJ2-1, with TRBD2 identical over 7 bases. The CDR3 is 13 residues long. Germline values: CDR1 SQVTM, CDR2 ANQGSEA. The trim removed 3 bases at V and 9 bases at J, leaving 8 bases unmatched. This CDR3 reads CSVEGGGQGEQFF. CDR3 bases: TGCAGCGTTGAGGGGGGAGGGCAGGGTGAGCAGTTCTTC.